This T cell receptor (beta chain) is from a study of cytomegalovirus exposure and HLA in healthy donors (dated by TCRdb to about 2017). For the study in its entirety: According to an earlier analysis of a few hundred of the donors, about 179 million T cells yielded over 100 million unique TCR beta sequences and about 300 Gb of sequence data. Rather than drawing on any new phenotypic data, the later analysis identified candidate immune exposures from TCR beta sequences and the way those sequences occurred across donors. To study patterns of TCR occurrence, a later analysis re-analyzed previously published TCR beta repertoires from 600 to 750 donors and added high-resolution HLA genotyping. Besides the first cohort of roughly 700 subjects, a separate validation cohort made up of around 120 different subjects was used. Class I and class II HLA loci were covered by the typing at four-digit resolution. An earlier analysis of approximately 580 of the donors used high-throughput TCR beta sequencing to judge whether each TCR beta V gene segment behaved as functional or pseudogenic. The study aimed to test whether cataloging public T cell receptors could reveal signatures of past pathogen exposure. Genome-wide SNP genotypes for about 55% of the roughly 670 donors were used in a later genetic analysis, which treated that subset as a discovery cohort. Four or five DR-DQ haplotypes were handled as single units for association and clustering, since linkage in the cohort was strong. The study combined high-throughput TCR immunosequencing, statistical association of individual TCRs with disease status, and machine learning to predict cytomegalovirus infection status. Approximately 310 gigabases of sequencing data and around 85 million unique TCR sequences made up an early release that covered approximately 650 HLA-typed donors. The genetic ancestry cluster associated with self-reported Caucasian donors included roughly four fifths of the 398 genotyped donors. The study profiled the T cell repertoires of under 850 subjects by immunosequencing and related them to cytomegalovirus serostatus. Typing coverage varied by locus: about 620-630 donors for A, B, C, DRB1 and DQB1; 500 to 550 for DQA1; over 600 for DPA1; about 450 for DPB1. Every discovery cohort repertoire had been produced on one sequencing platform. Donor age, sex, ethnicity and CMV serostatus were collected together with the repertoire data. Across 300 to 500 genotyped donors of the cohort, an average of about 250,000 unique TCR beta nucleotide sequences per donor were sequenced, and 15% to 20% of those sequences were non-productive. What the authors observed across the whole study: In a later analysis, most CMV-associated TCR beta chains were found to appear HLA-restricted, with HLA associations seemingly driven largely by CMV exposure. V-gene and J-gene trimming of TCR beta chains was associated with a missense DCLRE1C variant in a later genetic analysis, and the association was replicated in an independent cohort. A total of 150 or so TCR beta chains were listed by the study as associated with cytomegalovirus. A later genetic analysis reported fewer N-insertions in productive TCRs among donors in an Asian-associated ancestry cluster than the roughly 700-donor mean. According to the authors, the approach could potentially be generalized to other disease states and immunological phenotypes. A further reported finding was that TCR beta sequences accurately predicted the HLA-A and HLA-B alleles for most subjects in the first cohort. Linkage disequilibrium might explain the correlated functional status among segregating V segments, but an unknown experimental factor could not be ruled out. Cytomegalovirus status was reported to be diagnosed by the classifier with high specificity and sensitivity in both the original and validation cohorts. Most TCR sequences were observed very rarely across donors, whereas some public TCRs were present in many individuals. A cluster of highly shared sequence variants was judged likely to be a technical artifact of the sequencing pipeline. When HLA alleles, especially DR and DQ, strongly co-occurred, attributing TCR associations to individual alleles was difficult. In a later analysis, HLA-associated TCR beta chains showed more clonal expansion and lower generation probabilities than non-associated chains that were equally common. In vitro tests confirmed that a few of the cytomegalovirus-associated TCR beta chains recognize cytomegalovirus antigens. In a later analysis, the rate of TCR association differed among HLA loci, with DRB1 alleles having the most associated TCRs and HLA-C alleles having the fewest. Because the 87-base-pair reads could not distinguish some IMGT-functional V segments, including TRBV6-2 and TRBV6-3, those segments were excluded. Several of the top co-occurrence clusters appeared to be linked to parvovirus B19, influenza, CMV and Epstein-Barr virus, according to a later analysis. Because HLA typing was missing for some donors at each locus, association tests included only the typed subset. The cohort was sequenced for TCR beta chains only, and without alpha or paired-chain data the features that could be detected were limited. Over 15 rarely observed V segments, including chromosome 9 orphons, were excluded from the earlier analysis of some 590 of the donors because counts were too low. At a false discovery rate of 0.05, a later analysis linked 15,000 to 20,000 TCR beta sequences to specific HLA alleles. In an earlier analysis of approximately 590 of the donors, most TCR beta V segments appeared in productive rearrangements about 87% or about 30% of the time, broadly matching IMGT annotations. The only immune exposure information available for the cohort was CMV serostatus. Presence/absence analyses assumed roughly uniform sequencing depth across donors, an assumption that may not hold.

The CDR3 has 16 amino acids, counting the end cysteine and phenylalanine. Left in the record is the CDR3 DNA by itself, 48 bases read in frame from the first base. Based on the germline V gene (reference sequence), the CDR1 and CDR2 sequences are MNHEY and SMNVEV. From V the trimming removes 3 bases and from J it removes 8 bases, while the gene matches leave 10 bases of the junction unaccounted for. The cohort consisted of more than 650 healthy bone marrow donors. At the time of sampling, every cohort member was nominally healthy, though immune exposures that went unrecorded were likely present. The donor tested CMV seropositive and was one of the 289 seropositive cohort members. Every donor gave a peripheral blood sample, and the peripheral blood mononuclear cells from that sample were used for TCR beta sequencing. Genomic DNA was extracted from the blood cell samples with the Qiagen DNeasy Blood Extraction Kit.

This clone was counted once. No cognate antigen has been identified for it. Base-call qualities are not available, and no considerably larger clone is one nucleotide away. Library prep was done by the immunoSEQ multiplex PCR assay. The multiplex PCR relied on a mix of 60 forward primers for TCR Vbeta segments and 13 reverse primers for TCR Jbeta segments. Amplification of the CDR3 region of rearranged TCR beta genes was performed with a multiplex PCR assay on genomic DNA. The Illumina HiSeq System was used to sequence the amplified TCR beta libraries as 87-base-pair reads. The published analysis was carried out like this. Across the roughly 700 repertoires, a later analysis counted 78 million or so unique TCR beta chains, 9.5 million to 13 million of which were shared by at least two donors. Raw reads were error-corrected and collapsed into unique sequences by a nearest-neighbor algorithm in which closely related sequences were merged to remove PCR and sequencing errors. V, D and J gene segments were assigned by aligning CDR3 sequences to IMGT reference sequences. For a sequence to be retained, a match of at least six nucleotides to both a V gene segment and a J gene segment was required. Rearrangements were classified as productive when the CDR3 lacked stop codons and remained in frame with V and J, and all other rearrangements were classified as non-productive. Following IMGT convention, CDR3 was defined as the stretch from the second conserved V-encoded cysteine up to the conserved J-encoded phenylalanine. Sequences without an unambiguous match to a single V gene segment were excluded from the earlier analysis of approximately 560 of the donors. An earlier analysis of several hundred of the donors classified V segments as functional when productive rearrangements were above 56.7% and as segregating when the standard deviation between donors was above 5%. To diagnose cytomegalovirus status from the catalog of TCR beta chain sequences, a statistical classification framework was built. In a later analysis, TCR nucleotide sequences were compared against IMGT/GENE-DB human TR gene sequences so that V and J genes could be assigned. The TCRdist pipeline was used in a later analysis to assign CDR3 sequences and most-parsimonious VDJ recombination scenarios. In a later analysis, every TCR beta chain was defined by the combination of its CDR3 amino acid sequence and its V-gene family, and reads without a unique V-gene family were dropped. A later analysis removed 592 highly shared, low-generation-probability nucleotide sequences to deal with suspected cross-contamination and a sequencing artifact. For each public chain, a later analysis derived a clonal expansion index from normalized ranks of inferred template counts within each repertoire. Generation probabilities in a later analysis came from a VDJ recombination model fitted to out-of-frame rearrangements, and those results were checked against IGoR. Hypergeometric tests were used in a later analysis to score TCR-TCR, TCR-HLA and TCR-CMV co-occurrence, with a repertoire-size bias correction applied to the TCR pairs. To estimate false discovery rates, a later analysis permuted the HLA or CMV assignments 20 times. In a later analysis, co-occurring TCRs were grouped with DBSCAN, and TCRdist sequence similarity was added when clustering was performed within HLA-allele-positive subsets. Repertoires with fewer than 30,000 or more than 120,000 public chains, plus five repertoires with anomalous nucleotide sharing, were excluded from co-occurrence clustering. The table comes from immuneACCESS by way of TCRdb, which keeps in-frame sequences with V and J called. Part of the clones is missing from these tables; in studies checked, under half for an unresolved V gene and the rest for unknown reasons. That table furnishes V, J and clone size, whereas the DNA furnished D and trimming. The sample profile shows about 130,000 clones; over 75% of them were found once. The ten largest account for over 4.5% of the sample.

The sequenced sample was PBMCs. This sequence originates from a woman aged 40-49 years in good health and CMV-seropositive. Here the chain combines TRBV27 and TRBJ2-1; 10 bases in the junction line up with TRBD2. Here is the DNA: TGTGCCAGCAGTTTTACTAGCGGGACTGGTGGCCATGAGCAGTTCTTC. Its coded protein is CASSFTSGTGGHEQFF.